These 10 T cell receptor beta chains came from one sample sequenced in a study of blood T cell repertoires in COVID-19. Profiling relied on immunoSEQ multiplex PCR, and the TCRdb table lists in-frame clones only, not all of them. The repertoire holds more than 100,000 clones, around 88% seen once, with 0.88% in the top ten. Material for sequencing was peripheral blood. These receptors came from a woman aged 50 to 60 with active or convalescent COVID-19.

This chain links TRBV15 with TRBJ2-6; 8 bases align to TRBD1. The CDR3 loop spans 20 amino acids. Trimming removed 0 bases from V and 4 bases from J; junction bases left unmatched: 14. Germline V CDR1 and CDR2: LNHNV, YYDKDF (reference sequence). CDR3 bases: TGTGCCACCAGCAGAGATCGGACAGGGAAAACGTTTGACGGGGCCAACGTCCTGACTTTC. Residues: CATSRDRTGKTFDGANVLTF.

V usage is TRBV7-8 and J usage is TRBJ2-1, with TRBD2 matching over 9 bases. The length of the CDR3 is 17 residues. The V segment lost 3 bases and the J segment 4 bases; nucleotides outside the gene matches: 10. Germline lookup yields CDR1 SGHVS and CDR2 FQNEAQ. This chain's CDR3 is CASSFTGREGLYNEQFF. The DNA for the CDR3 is TGTGCCAGCAGCTTTACGGGGCGGGAGGGCTTGTACAATGAGCAGTTCTTC.

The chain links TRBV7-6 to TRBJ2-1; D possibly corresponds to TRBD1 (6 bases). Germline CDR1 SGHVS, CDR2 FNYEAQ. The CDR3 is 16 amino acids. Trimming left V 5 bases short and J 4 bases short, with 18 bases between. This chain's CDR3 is CASSGAIWDTYNEQFF. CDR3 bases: TGTGCCAGCAGCGGAGCCATCTGGGACACATACAATGAGCAGTTCTTC.

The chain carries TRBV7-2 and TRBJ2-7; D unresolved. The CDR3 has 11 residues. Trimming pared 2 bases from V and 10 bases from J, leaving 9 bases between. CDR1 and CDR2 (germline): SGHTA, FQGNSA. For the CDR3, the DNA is TGTGCCAGCAGCTTAATGGGCAGTCAGTACTTC. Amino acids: CASSLMGSQYF.

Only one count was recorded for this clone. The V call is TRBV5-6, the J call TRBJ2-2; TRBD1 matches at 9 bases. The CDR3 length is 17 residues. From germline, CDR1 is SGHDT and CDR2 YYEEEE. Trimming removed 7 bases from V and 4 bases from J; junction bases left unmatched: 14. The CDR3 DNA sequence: TGTGCCAGCCGGGACAGGGTCGGACTGGGCGGCACCGGGGAGCTGTTTTTT. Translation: CASRDRVGLGGTGELFF.

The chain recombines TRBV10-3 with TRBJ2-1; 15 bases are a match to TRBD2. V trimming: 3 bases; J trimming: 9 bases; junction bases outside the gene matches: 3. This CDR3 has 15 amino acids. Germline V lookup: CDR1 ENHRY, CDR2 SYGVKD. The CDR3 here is CAISETGLAGGEQFF. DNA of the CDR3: TGTGCCATCAGTGAAACGGGACTAGCGGGGGGTGAGCAGTTCTTC.

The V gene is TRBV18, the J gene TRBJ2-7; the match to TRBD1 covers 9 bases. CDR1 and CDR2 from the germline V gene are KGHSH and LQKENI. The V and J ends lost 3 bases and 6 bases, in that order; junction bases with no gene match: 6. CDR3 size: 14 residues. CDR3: CASSPGTGHSEQYF. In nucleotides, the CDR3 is TGTGCCAGCTCACCTGGGACAGGGCACAGCGAGCAGTACTTC.

This CDR3 is CASSLVTDEAFF. CDR3 DNA: TGTGCCAGCAGCTTAGTAACAGATGAAGCTTTCTTT. The chain is built from TRBV7-2 and TRBJ1-1, with D hard to call. The CDR3 spans 12 residues. V was clipped by 1 base and J by 7 bases, with 7 bases between them. The germline gives CDR1 SGHTA, CDR2 FQGNSA.

Here the CDR3 reads CASLTSGGSYEQYF. The CDR3 DNA is TGTGCCAGCCTGACTAGCGGGGGGTCCTACGAGCAGTACTTC. The V call is TRBV28, the J call TRBJ2-7, with 13 nucleotides matching TRBD2. Germline CDR1 and CDR2: MDHEN and SYDVKM. J was trimmed by 1 base and V by 8 bases; bases with no gene match: 2. CDR3 length equals 14 residues. The complete variable domain, with remaining parts taken from reference TRBV28 and TRBJ2-7, reads DVKVTQSSRYLVKRTGEKVFLECVQDMDHENMFWYRQDPGLGLRLIYFSYDVKMKEKGDIPEGYSVSREKKERFSLILESASTNQTSMYLCASLTSGGSYEQYFGPGTRLTVT.

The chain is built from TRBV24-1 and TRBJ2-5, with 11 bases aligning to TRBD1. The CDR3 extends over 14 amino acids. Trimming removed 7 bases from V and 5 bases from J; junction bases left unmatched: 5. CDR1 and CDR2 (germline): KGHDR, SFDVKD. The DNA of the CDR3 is TGTGCCACCAGCGGGACAGGGGGTTGGGAGACCCAGTACTTC. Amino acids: CATSGTGGWETQYF.